This entry lists 26 T cell receptor beta chains sequenced from one sample in a study of CD8+ T cells in alopecia areata. cDNA reverse transcribed from extracted RNA served as the sequencing template. Measured with immunoSEQ multiplex PCR; TCRdb has only the in-frame clones, and not every one. Sampling found over 250,000 clones, none seen once. On the basis of CD4, CD8alpha, NKG2D, NKG2ACE and other markers, pooled cutaneous lymph node cells were sorted. Sequencing was done on a sample of CD4+ T cells sorted from a lymph node. Receptors were obtained from a C3H/HeJ mouse with alopecia areata. MHC haplotype of the strain: H2-k.

This clone was seen many times. Just one base apart from a much larger clone, this may be a read error. Any gene name here is a mouse gene name. The sample holds other DNA sequences that translate to the same CDR3. The CDR3 loop is CASRVTGGNYAEQFF. The part of the CDR3 DNA that was read is TGTGCCAGCAGGGTGACTGGGGGTAACTATGCT. The V call is TRBV13-1, the J call TRBJ2-1; 9 nucleotides match TRBD2. The read ends 4 residues before the CDR3 terminus; that terminus is restored from the germline J gene. CDR1 and CDR2 from the germline V gene are NSHNY and SYGAGN. There are 15 residues in the CDR3. V lost 5 bases to trimming and J lost 0 bases; unmatched junction nucleotides: 3.

This clone was seen at least ten times. The genes and germline here are from mouse. Other DNA sequences within the sample encode an identical CDR3. The chain's CDR3 is CASSPGTGNTLYF. The CDR3 bases that were read are TGTGCCAGCAGCCCCGGGACAGGGAAC. The chain links TRBV14 to TRBJ2-4, with 9 bases matching TRBD1. The CDR3 is cut off 4 residues early in the read; its end comes from the germline J gene. The CDR3 runs to 13 residues. CDR1 and CDR2 (germline): SGHDT, FRDEAV.

Concerning this clone: Mouse gene names and germline throughout. The sequenced fragment ends 3 residues before the CDR3 boundary, so the rest is inferred from the germline J gene. The V call is TRBV31, the J call TRBJ1-6; D is unclear. TRBJ1-6 is marked as an open reading frame, function uncertain. The CDR3 has 14 residues. The germline gives CDR1 GKSSPN, CDR2 SITVG. V was pared by 1 base and J by 3 bases, with 7 bases between. The covered CDR3 bases are TGTGCCTGGAGTCACACAGACTATAATTCGCCC. Translation gives CAWSHTDYNSP. The full CDR3 is CAWSHTDYNSPLYF.

This clone was detected many times. The genes are named according to mouse. The CDR3 DNA, read in part, is TGTGCTAGCAGTAGACAGCGGACAGCTAGTGCAGAA. It specifies CASSRQRTASAE. The entire CDR3 reads CASSRQRTASAETLYF. The chain has TRBV17 and TRBJ2-3, with D possibly TRBD1 on 6 matching bases. Read data end 4 residues before the CDR3 end; the end is taken from the germline J gene. Between the trimmed V and J ends, which lost 2 bases and 0 bases, there was a span of 12 bases. This CDR3 has 16 residues. CDR1 is MNHDT, CDR2 YYDKIL, per germline. The whole variable domain, filled in from reference TRBV17 and TRBJ2-3, reads DTTVKQNPRYKLARVGKPVNLICSQTMNHDTMYWYQKKPNQAPKLLLFYYDKILNREADTFEKFQSSRPNNSFCSLYIGSAGLEYSAMYLCASSRQRTASAETLYFGSGTRLTVL.

The table lists this clone with many counts. Any gene name here is a mouse gene name. The read terminates 4 residues before the CDR3 end, so the remaining end is supplied by the germline J gene. The sample holds other DNA sequences that translate to the same CDR3. The rearrangement uses TRBV1 and TRBJ1-2; 7 bases match TRBD1. This CDR3 is built from 15 residues. CDR1 is NSQYPW, CDR2 LRSPGD, per germline (reference sequence). V lost 1 base, J lost 0 bases, and 2 bases stayed unmatched. Partial CDR3 DNA: TGCACCTGCAGTGCAGGTGGGACAGCAAACTCC. It codes for CTCSAGGTANS. The entire CDR3 protein reads CTCSAGGTANSDYTF.

This clone was seen only a few times. Gene names and germline match the mouse. Coverage ceases 3 residues before the CDR3 finishes, and the germline J gene fills in the end. This chain joins TRBV13-1 and TRBJ1-6; D is possibly TRBD1 (5 bases). TRBJ1-6 is treated as an ORF (open reading frame) with a function not yet certain. The CDR3 spans 12 residues. The germline V gene encodes CDR1 NSHNY and CDR2 SYGAGN. The CDR3 sequence is CASSDAGFPLYF. The DNA read from the CDR3 is TGTGCCAGCAGTGATGCAGGGTTCCCC.

At least ten counts were recorded for this clone. Gene names refer to mouse genes. The read stops 3 residues short of the end of the CDR3; the missing end is completed from the germline J gene. Different DNA sequences within this sample yield the same CDR3. V gene TRBV13-1 combines with J gene TRBJ1-6; TRBD1 matches at 9 bases. TRBJ1-6 is reported as an ORF; its role is uncertain. With V trimmed by 3 bases and J by 8 bases, 0 bases remained unmatched. The CDR3 is made up of 13 amino acids. Germline V gives CDR1 NSHNY, CDR2 SYGAGN. CDR3 region: CASSGDRDSPLYF. The sequenced part of the CDR3 DNA is TGTGCCAGCAGTGGGGACAGGGATTCGCCC.

This clone was counted between two and nine times. Mouse gene names apply. The read halts 4 residues ahead of the CDR3 end, with the missing end drawn from the germline J gene. The V and J genes are TRBV13-1 and TRBJ2-3, with a possible D match to TRBD1 (6 bases). CDR1 NSHNY and CDR2 SYGAGN come from the germline V gene. The CDR3 covers 14 residues. V shed 5 bases and J shed 0 bases, with 10 bases lying between them. CDR3 bases read: TGTGCCAGCAGGAGGGACACTAGTGCAGAA. Translation gives CASRRDTSAE. The full-length CDR3 reads as CASRRDTSAETLYF.

In its sample, this clone was seen a few times. The genes and germline here are from mouse. The read terminates 4 residues ahead of where the CDR3 ends, so the germline J gene completes it. Other DNA sequences from this sample encode an identical CDR3 as well. The chain couples TRBV13-2 to TRBJ2-7, with 8 bases that match TRBD1. CDR1 and CDR2 from the germline V gene are NNHNN and SYGAGS (reference sequence). Trimming at V came to 0 bases and at J to 3 bases, leaving 2 bases not matched to a gene. This CDR3 has 14 residues. The CDR3 DNA, read in part, is TGTGCCAGCGGTGATGCAGGGGGCCTCTAT. Encoded protein: CASGDAGGLY. The CDR3 as a whole reads CASGDAGGLYEQYF.

As regards this clone: Gene names are mouse gene names. The read gets to within 4 residues of the CDR3 end, and the germline J gene fills in the rest. The chain recombines TRBV12-1 with TRBJ2-2; TRBD1 aligns across 9 bases. With 3 bases clipped from V and 0 bases from J, the junction kept 4 bases outside the gene matches. Germline V gives CDR1 SGHSN, CDR2 HYEKVE. The CDR3 runs to 16 residues. The CDR3 bases that were read are TGTGCCAGCTCTGTCCGGGACAGGGCAAACACCGGG. Amino acid sequence: CASSVRDRANTG. The CDR3, in full, reads CASSVRDRANTGQLYF.

Comment on this clone: Mouse names are used for the genes. The sequence runs out 4 residues before the end of the CDR3; the remainder is reconstructed from the germline J gene. V gene TRBV13-2 combines with J gene TRBJ1-2; maybe TRBD1 (5 bases). Germline-derived CDR1 and CDR2 are NNHNN and SYGAGS (reference sequence). The germline V and J ends were trimmed by 0 bases and 4 bases, with 10 bases remaining between them. The CDR3 runs to 14 residues. The chain's CDR3 is CASGDARGGSDYTF. Partial CDR3 DNA: TGTGCCAGCGGTGATGCAAGGGGAGGCTCC.

Comment on this clone: All gene names here are mouse names. The read is 4 residues too short to cover the CDR3 end, so that end is filled in from the germline J gene. This chain joins TRBV31 and TRBJ2-5; possible D gene TRBD1, 6 bases. Trimming took off 3 bases at V and 3 bases at J, with 10 bases between the two ends. CDR3 size: 13 residues. Germline loops: CDR1 GKSSPN, CDR2 SITVG. Incomplete CDR3 DNA: TGTGCCTGGAGGCCGGGACAACAAGAC. Translation gives CAWRPGQQD. The CDR3 as a whole reads CAWRPGQQDTQYF.

Note on this clone: Mouse germline and gene names are used. The CDR3 is CASSQSRCQNTLYF. The sequenced CDR3 bases are TGTGCTAGCAGTCAATCCAGATGTCAAAAC. This chain links TRBV21 with TRBJ2-4; D call uncertain. The read ends 4 residues before the CDR3 terminus; that terminus is restored from the germline J gene. TRBV21 belongs to the ORF category, with a function that is uncertain. V shed 0 bases and J shed 1 base, with 5 bases lying between them. The CDR3 consists of 14 residues.

This clone has just a few counts. Gene names denote mouse genes. The CDR3 end lies 4 residues beyond the end of the read and is filled in from the germline J gene. The V and J genes are TRBV13-1 and TRBJ2-1; perhaps TRBD1 as D (6 bases). Trimming removed 0 bases at V and 1 base at J, with 14 bases between. The CDR3 is 17 residues long. Germline CDR1 is NSHNY and CDR2 is SYGAGN. CDR3 DNA, as far as it was read: TGTGCCAGCAGTGATGCCGCCCCGGGACAAAACTATGCT. Translation: CASSDAAPGQNYA. The full CDR3 is CASSDAAPGQNYAEQFF.

Concerning this clone: Any gene name here is a mouse gene name. The read ends 4 residues early relative to the CDR3; the germline J gene fills the gap. This sequence joins TRBV19 and TRBJ2-1; unclear D gene. Germline loops: CDR1 FNHDT, CDR2 SITEND (reference sequence). Trimming cost V 0 bases and J 5 bases, with 9 bases left between them. The CDR3 is 14 amino acids. Partial CDR3 DNA: TGTGCCAGCAGTATAGCAACAGCTAATGCT. It translates to CASSIATANA. The complete CDR3 sequence is CASSIATANAEQFF. The whole variable domain, remainder taken from reference TRBV19 and TRBJ2-1, is GGIITQTPKFLIGQEGQKLTLKCQQNFNHDTMYWYRQDSGKGLRLIYYSITENDLQKGDLSEGYDASREKKSSFSLTVTSAQKNEMAVFLCASSIATANAEQFFGPGTRLTVL.

A note on this clone: Genes and germline come from the mouse. Coverage ceases 4 residues before the CDR3 finishes, and the germline J gene fills in the end. The chain has TRBV13-1 and TRBJ2-7; D possibly corresponds to TRBD1 (6 bases). Germline values: CDR1 NSHNY, CDR2 SYGAGN. The CDR3 is 14 residues long. The CDR3 DNA, read in part, is TGTGCCAGCAGTGATGTCAGGGGAGGGTAT. Translation: CASSDVRGGY. The whole CDR3 reads CASSDVRGGYEQYF.

With respect to this clone: Gene names are mouse gene names. The CDR3 goes on 4 residues after the read ends, and that part is filled in from the germline J gene. The chain links TRBV5 to TRBJ2-7; 12 bases are shared with TRBD2. This CDR3 is 15 amino acids long. Per germline, CDR1 LGHNA and CDR2 YNLKQL (reference sequence). Incomplete CDR3 DNA: TGTGCCAGCAGCCTCCGGACTGGGGGGGTATAT. Translating it yields CASSLRTGGVY. The entire CDR3 sequence reads CASSLRTGGVYEQYF.

This clone has more than one count but fewer than ten. Genes and germline are mouse. The read finishes 4 residues shy of the CDR3 end, and the germline J gene is used to complete it. This chain joins TRBV19 and TRBJ2-5, with TRBD2 identical over 7 bases. The CDR3 is made up of 12 amino acids. In germline, CDR1 is FNHDT, CDR2 SITEND (reference sequence). V shed 7 bases and J 1 base; nucleotides not matched to a gene: 0. This CDR3 is CASLGDQDTQYF. Partial CDR3 DNA: TGTGCCAGCCTGGGGGACCAAGAC.

Only a few counts were recorded for this clone. Gene and germline names: mouse. The CDR3 end is not reached by the read, which stops 4 residues before it; the germline J gene fills it in. The rearrangement uses TRBV5 and TRBJ2-5; TRBD1 is a possible D gene (6 bases). CDR3 length: 15 residues. Germline V gives CDR1 LGHNA, CDR2 YNLKQL (reference sequence). The V end lost 1 base, the J end lost 3 bases, and 11 bases lay between the germline ends. Incomplete CDR3 DNA: TGTGCCAGCAGCCAAGCCGGGACAATACAAGAC. Encoded protein: CASSQAGTIQD. The complete CDR3 sequence is CASSQAGTIQDTQYF.

This clone came up many times. Germline and genes here are mouse. Read coverage stops 3 residues before the CDR3 terminus; the germline J gene supplies the remainder. V usage is TRBV19 and J usage is TRBJ1-6; possible D gene TRBD1, 6 bases. TRBJ1-6 has ORF status, its function being uncertain. The germline V gene encodes CDR1 FNHDT and CDR2 SITEND (reference sequence). The V gene lost 5 bases and the J gene lost 0 bases, with 9 bases spanning the gap. This CDR3 has 15 amino acids. CDR3 DNA (partial): TGTGCCAGCAGGTACAGGGATTCCTATAATTCGCCC. Protein: CASRYRDSYNSP. The whole CDR3 sequence reads CASRYRDSYNSPLYF.

About this clone: The gene names here belong to mouse. The observed sequence ends 4 residues before the CDR3 terminus, with the missing tail filled in from the germline J gene. The V call is TRBV19, the J call TRBJ2-3; 8 bases match TRBD1. The CDR3 sequence is 14 residues long. With 5 bases clipped from V and 3 bases from J, the junction kept 5 bases outside the gene matches. Germline values: CDR1 FNHDT, CDR2 SITEND (reference sequence). The CDR3 loop is CASRAGGNAETLYF. The part of the CDR3 DNA that was read is TGTGCCAGCAGGGCAGGGGGCAACGCAGAA.

A few counts support this clone. Gene names refer to mouse genes. Coverage ceases 4 residues before the CDR3 finishes, and the germline J gene fills in the end. This sequence joins TRBV3 and TRBJ2-5; 8 bases line up with TRBD2. The CDR3 consists of 19 residues. Germline lookup yields CDR1 SNHLY and CDR2 FYNGKV (reference sequence). V lost 2 bases and J lost 0; bases outside the gene matches: 13. The CDR3 DNA, read in part, is TGTGCCAGCAGCTTATTTCGGGGGGGCAAGAAGGAAAACCAAGAC. Its translation is CASSLFRGGKKENQD. The whole CDR3 protein reads CASSLFRGGKKENQDTQYF.

This clone appeared many times. Genes and germline are mouse. Coverage ceases 4 residues before the CDR3 finishes, and the germline J gene fills in the end. Other DNA sequences within the sample encode an identical CDR3. The chain carries TRBV5 and TRBJ2-7; 7 bases line up with TRBD2. This CDR3 comprises 14 residues. Germline loops: CDR1 LGHNA, CDR2 YNLKQL (reference sequence). With V trimmed by 4 bases and J by 0 bases, 3 bases remained unmatched. CDR3: CASSPWGSSYEQYF. The part of the CDR3 DNA that was read is TGTGCCAGCAGCCCCTGGGGGAGCTCCTAT.

This clone was seen more than once but under ten times. The genes and germline here are from mouse. The read finishes 3 residues shy of the CDR3 end, and the germline J gene is used to complete it. The chain employs TRBV3 and TRBJ1-6, with TRBD1 as a possible D gene (6 bases). TRBJ1-6 carries the ORF label, with uncertain function. CDR1 is SNHLY and CDR2 is FYNGKV in the germline V gene (reference sequence). Trimming cost V 0 bases and J 2 bases, with 11 bases left between them. The CDR3 has 17 amino acids. The CDR3 bases that were read are TGTGCCAGCAGCTTAGCGCTGGGGGGCGCCTATAATTCGCCC. Translated: CASSLALGGAYNSP. The complete CDR3 protein is CASSLALGGAYNSPLYF.

For this clone: Gene names are the mouse ones. The read falls 4 residues short of the CDR3 end, and the missing part is taken from the germline J gene. This chain joins TRBV13-1 and TRBJ2-3, with 10 positions matching TRBD1. CDR1 is NSHNY, CDR2 SYGAGN, per germline. CDR3 length: 16 amino acids. V was pared by 3 bases and J by 0 bases, with 4 bases of the junction left unmatched. The part of the CDR3 DNA that was read is TGTGCCAGCAGTGGGGGACAGGGGACTAGTGCAGAA. It specifies CASSGGQGTSAE. The full CDR3 is CASSGGQGTSAETLYF.

A note on this clone: Germline and genes: mouse. The read finishes 4 residues shy of the CDR3 end, and the germline J gene is used to complete it. This chain joins TRBV13-1 and TRBJ2-1, with D hard to call. Trimming shortened V by 1 base and J by 3 bases, and 8 bases separated the two germline ends. There are 14 residues in the CDR3. Germline V gives CDR1 NSHNY, CDR2 SYGAGN. This chain's CDR3 is CASSDTLSYAEQFF. CDR3 DNA, as far as it was read: TGTGCCAGCAGTGATACTCTGAGCTATGCT.